Each of the 32 T cell receptor beta chains below was sequenced from the same sample in a study of technical replicates of blood from a few donors (dated 2017 in TCRdb). Libraries were constructed by the immunoSEQ multiplex PCR assay. TCRdb took this table from immuneACCESS and kept in-frame rearrangements with V and J called. Such tables lack part of the clones; where checked against another copy, unresolved V genes explain under half of the gap, and the rest is unexplained. The sample table holds some 12,000 clones, of which around 91% were seen once. About 8% of the sample is taken by the ten largest. Sequencing was performed on PBMCs. These receptors came from a human donor in good health.

The chain recombines TRBV14 with TRBJ2-7, with 11 positions matching TRBD1. Looked up from germline, CDR1 is SGHDN and CDR2 is FVKESK. The CDR3 is made up of 16 amino acids. V lost 0 bases to trimming and J lost 3 bases; unmatched junction nucleotides: 4. The CDR3 DNA is TGTGCCAGCAGCCAAGATTGGGGACAGGGGGGCTACGAGCAGTACTTC. Translating gives CASSQDWGQGGYEQYF. Based on the CDR3 plus reference TRBV14 and TRBJ2-7, the full variable domain is EAGVTQFPSHSVIEKGQTVTLRCDPISGHDNLYWYRRVMGKEIKFLLHFVKESKQDESGMPNNRFLAERTGGTYSTLKVQPAELEDSGVYFCASSQDWGQGGYEQYFGPGTRLTVT.

The CDR3: CASSLSYTEAFF. The CDR3 region has the DNA TGTGCCAGCAGCTTATCGTACACTGAAGCTTTCTTT. J is TRBJ1-1 and V is TRBV7-8; unclear D gene. V gave up 2 bases and J gave up 3 bases, with 4 bases separating them. CDR1 SGHVS and CDR2 FQNEAQ come from the germline V gene. This CDR3 is built from 12 residues.

The chain combines TRBV29-1 with TRBJ2-7; the match to TRBD2 covers 9 bases. The trim removed 4 bases at V and 3 bases at J, leaving 7 bases unmatched. From germline, CDR1 is SQVTM and CDR2 ANQGSEA. The CDR3 has 14 amino acids. The CDR3 DNA follows: TGCAGCGTTGTCATAGCGGGAGAACTCTACGAGCAGTACTTC. This codes for CSVVIAGELYEQYF.

The chain carries TRBV11-2 and TRBJ2-7, with TRBD1 matching over 7 bases. J gave up 0 bases and V 5 bases, and 7 bases lay outside the gene matches. Germline-derived CDR1 and CDR2 are SGHAT and FQNNGV. The CDR3 runs 15 residues. In DNA form, the CDR3 reads TGTGCCAGCAGCACTCGACAGGGATCCTCCTACGAGCAGTACTTC. As protein: CASSTRQGSSYEQYF. Full variable domain (outside the CDR3, taken from reference TRBV11-2 and TRBJ2-7): EAGVAQSPRYKIIEKRQSVAFWCNPISGHATLYWYQQILGQGPKLLIQFQNNGVVDDSQLPKDRFSAERLKGVDSTLKIQPAKLEDSAVYLCASSTRQGSSYEQYFGPGTRLTVT.

The rearrangement joins TRBV5-1 to TRBJ1-3; 10 bases map to TRBD1. The trim removed 4 bases at V and 3 bases at J, leaving 4 bases unmatched. Germline loops: CDR1 SGHRS, CDR2 YFSETQ. The CDR3 is 15 residues long. CDR3 region: CASSRQGADGNTIYF. The CDR3 nucleotides are TGCGCCAGCAGCAGACAGGGGGCGGATGGAAACACCATATATTTT.

This sequence joins TRBV11-3 and TRBJ1-5; no clear D gene. V was pared by 10 bases and J by 4 bases, with 23 bases between. Germline V gene data show CDR1 as SGHNT and CDR2 as YENEEA. The CDR3 is made up of 16 amino acids. CDR3 bases: TGTGCCACCGAAAGGTTGGACCCTACGGGGAATCAGCCCCAGCATTTT. This sequence encodes CATERLDPTGNQPQHF. Using reference TRBV11-3 and TRBJ1-5 for the parts outside the CDR3, the full variable domain is EAGVVQSPRYKIIEKKQPVAFWCNPISGHNTLYWYLQNLGQGPELLIRYENEEAVDDSQLPKDRFSAERLKGVDSTLKIQPAELGDSAVYLCATERLDPTGNQPQHFGDGTRLSIL.

The chain combines TRBV7-7 with TRBJ2-7; 9 positions agree with TRBD1. From germline, CDR1 is SSHAT and CDR2 FNYEAQ (reference sequence). J was trimmed by 0 bases and V by 5 bases; bases with no gene match: 5. The CDR3 covers 15 residues. This CDR3 reads CASSEGQGLSYEQYF. CDR3 bases: TGTGCCAGCAGCGAGGGACAGGGACTCTCCTACGAGCAGTACTTC. Supplemented by reference TRBV7-7 and TRBJ2-7, the full variable domain reads GAGVSQSPRYKVTKRGQDVTLRCDPISSHATLYWYQQALGQGPEFLTYFNYEAQPDKSGLPSDRFSAERPEGSISTLTIQRTEQRDSAMYRCASSEGQGLSYEQYFGPGTRLTVT.

This clone has a handful of counts. This rearrangement joins TRBV7-2 to TRBJ2-1; 11 bases agree with TRBD2. V lost 8 bases to trimming and J lost 4 bases; unmatched junction nucleotides: 4. The germline V gene encodes CDR1 SGHTA and CDR2 FQGNSA. The length of the CDR3 is 14 residues. CDR3 coding DNA: TGTGCCAGCCGGGGACTAGCGGAGTACAATGAGCAGTTCTTC. Protein sequence: CASRGLAEYNEQFF.

The rearrangement joins TRBV2 to TRBJ2-3; 12 nucleotides line up with TRBD2. Germline V gene sequence: CDR1 SNHLY, CDR2 FYNNEI. The CDR3 consists of 16 residues. V was clipped by 6 bases and J by 5 bases; unmatched bases: 9. The CDR3 here is CASRATSGGWIDTQYF. The CDR3 bases are TGTGCCAGCAGAGCAACTAGCGGGGGGTGGATAGATACGCAGTATTTT.

The chain combines TRBV28 with TRBJ2-7; D remains unclear. Trimming removed 2 bases at V and 4 bases at J, with 3 bases between. The CDR3 loop spans 11 amino acids. The germline V gene has CDR1 MDHEN and CDR2 SYDVKM. The CDR3 nucleotides are TGTGCCAGCAGTTTACAATACGAGCAGTACTTC. Translation gives CASSLQYEQYF.

V and J are TRBV29-1 and TRBJ2-7; 7 bases match TRBD2. V lost 7 bases and J lost 6; bases outside the gene matches: 9. CDR1 SQVTM and CDR2 ANQGSEA come from the germline V gene. The CDR3 runs to 12 residues. CDR3 sequence: CSGGREEGEQYF. CDR3 nucleotide sequence: TGCAGCGGTGGACGGGAGGAGGGCGAGCAGTACTTC.

This sequence joins TRBV20-1 and TRBJ2-7, with D unclear. Germline V lookup: CDR1 DFQATT, CDR2 SNEGSKA (reference sequence). The CDR3 contains 10 residues. The germline V and J ends were trimmed by 5 bases and 3 bases, with 5 bases remaining between them. This CDR3 reads CSAPIYEQYF. In nucleotides, the CDR3 is TGCAGTGCTCCCATCTACGAGCAGTACTTC.

The table lists this clone with a count of one. The chain couples TRBV29-1 to TRBJ2-1; D might be TRBD2 (6 bases). V was shortened by 1 base and J by 8 bases, with 15 bases between the two germline ends. The CDR3 covers 14 residues. CDR1 is SQVTM and CDR2 is ANQGSEA in the germline V gene. CDR3 in DNA: TGCAGCGTTGAAGCCGGGGGAACCTTATATGAGCAGTTCTTC. Residues: CSVEAGGTLYEQFF.

This clone was found once. The chain employs TRBV5-1 and TRBJ1-1; a possible D gene is TRBD1 (5 bases). The CDR3 contains 15 residues. The V end lost 1 base, the J end lost 4 bases, and 14 bases lay between the germline ends. Germline V gene sequence: CDR1 SGHRS, CDR2 YFSETQ. The CDR3 sequence is CASSLPRRGGTEAFF. CDR3 nucleotide sequence: TGCGCCAGCAGCTTGCCTCGGCGGGGCGGCACTGAAGCTTTCTTT.

This chain joins TRBV10-1 and TRBJ2-1; 8 nucleotides match TRBD1. Germline V gives CDR1 WNHNN, CDR2 SYGVQD (reference sequence). There are 15 residues in the CDR3. The junction had 4 bases not matched to a gene; V was cut back by 3 bases and J by 3 bases. The CDR3 loop reads CASSDQGAFYNEQFF. CDR3 bases: TGCGCCAGCAGTGATCAGGGGGCCTTCTACAATGAGCAGTTCTTC.

The chain is built from TRBV18 and TRBJ2-5, with 7 bases that match TRBD1. Looked up from germline, CDR1 is KGHSH and CDR2 is LQKENI. V lost 5 bases to trimming and J lost 5 bases; unmatched junction nucleotides: 5. The CDR3 extends over 13 amino acids. The CDR3 protein is CASSLTGMETQYF. The CDR3 nucleotides are TGTGCCAGCTCATTGACAGGGATGGAGACCCAGTACTTC. Complete variable domain (other parts from reference TRBV18 and TRBJ2-5): NAGVMQNPRHLVRRRGQEARLRCSPMKGHSHVYWYRQLPEEGLKFMVYLQKENIIDESGMPKERFSAEFPKEGPSILRIQQVVRGDSAAYFCASSLTGMETQYFGPGTRLLVL.

This CDR3 is CASSATGHHYEQYF. The CDR3 bases are TGTGCCAGCAGCGCGACAGGGCACCACTACGAGCAGTACTTC. This chain links TRBV7-9 with TRBJ2-7, with 7 positions matching TRBD1. CDR3 size: 14 residues. Trimming took 5 bases from V and 3 from J; bases not matched to a gene: 7. Germline V gene lookup returns CDR1 SEHNR and CDR2 FQNEAQ (reference sequence).

V and J are TRBV7-2 and TRBJ1-2; D is uncertain. The CDR3 runs 14 residues. The V end lost 1 base, the J end lost 7 bases, and 13 bases lay between the germline ends. Germline lookup yields CDR1 SGHTA and CDR2 FQGNSA. CDR3 sequence reads: CASSLGEGDVGYTF. CDR3 sequence (DNA): TGTGCCAGCAGCTTAGGCGAGGGAGACGTTGGCTACACCTTC.

The gene calls are TRBV6-1 and TRBJ2-3, with D maybe TRBD2 (5 bases). The CDR3 runs 12 residues. V dropped 5 bases and J dropped 5 bases, with 8 bases sitting between them. The germline gives CDR1 MNHNS, CDR2 SASEGT. The CDR3 loop reads CASSLGRDTQYF. DNA for the CDR3: TGTGCCAGCAGTCTTGGGAGAGATACGCAGTATTTT.

The CDR3 DNA is TGTGCCAGCAGCAGCCTCCGGGACAGGGATTCAGTCACTGAAGCTTTCTTT. Amino acids: CASSSLRDRDSVTEAFF. The chain links TRBV21-1 to TRBJ1-1; TRBD1, the table's D call, was not compared with the DNA. TRBV21-1 is a listed pseudogene. The length of the CDR3 is 17 residues.

The chain links TRBV5-1 to TRBJ2-3, with D tentatively TRBD1 (6 bases). Germline lookup yields CDR1 SGHRS and CDR2 YFSETQ. Between the trimmed V and J ends, which lost 3 bases and 0 bases, there was a span of 11 bases. The CDR3 contains 15 residues. This CDR3 reads CASSSLTGSTDTQYF. The CDR3 nucleotides are TGCGCCAGCAGCTCCTTAACAGGGAGCACAGATACGCAGTATTTT.

This chain links TRBV19 with TRBJ2-1; D is possibly TRBD1 (6 bases). Looked up from germline, CDR1 is LNHDA and CDR2 is SQIVND (reference sequence). The V and J ends lost 7 bases and 0 bases respectively, with 13 bases between them. The CDR3 spans 15 residues. The CDR3 protein is CASTAGTLSYNEQFF. In DNA, the CDR3 is TGTGCCAGTACGGCTGGGACACTCTCCTACAATGAGCAGTTCTTC.

V usage is TRBV7-9 and J usage is TRBJ2-1; TRBD2 matches at 11 bases. Germline CDR1 is SEHNR and CDR2 is FQNEAQ (reference sequence). V lost 2 bases to trimming and J lost 7 bases; unmatched junction nucleotides: 13. The CDR3 covers 18 residues. CDR3 DNA: TGTGCCAGCAGCTTACCCCACCGACTAGCGGGAAAGGGGAATGAGCAGTTCTTC. Its protein product is CASSLPHRLAGKGNEQFF. The variable domain in full, completed from reference TRBV7-9 and TRBJ2-1, reads DTGVSQNPRHKITKRGQNVTFRCDPISEHNRLYWYRQTLGQGPEFLTYFQNEAQLEKSRLLSDRFSAERPKGSFSTLEIQRTEQGDSAMYLCASSLPHRLAGKGNEQFFGPGTRLTVL.

The gene calls are TRBV7-9 and TRBJ1-1; D uncertain. Trimming stripped 1 base from V and 4 bases from J, with 10 bases between. There are 14 residues in the CDR3. Germline-derived CDR1 and CDR2 are SEHNR and FQNEAQ (reference sequence). CDR3 residues: CASSLVSFPTEAFF. CDR3 DNA: TGTGCCAGCAGCTTAGTCAGTTTCCCCACTGAAGCTTTCTTT.

The genes are TRBV27 and TRBJ1-1; TRBD1 matches at 8 bases. The CDR3 contains 14 residues. J was trimmed by 4 bases and V by 5 bases; bases with no gene match: 6. Germline CDR1 reads MNHEY; CDR2 reads SMNVEV (reference sequence). Written as DNA, the CDR3 is TGTGCCAGCAGTCCACAACAGGGGGGCACTGAAGCTTTCTTT. Encoded protein: CASSPQQGGTEAFF.

The rearrangement uses TRBV19 and TRBJ2-5; 8 bases are a match to TRBD1. This CDR3 is built from 15 residues. Germline assignment: CDR1 LNHDA and CDR2 SQIVND (reference sequence). The trim removed 1 base at V and 5 bases at J, leaving 6 bases unmatched. The CDR3 nucleotides read TGTGCCAGTAGTATAGCCCGGACAGGGAGGGAGACCCAGTACTTC. As protein: CASSIARTGRETQYF.

This chain uses TRBV7-2 with TRBJ2-2; tentatively, D is TRBD2 (6 bases). The germline gives CDR1 SGHTA, CDR2 FQGNSA. The CDR3 is made up of 17 amino acids. Trimming took 1 base from V and 8 from J, leaving 20 bases between them. The CDR3 DNA sequence: TGTGCCAGCAGCTTAGGATCGCTAGCGCGAGGATCAGGGGAGCTGTTTTTT. Its protein product is CASSLGSLARGSGELFF.

This clone was seen only a few times. The CDR3 DNA reads as TGTGCCAGCAGTTTACTCCCGGGACAGGGCGACGAGCAGTACTTC. Its translation: CASSLLPGQGDEQYF. The V and J genes are TRBV27 and TRBJ2-7; TRBD1 agrees at 9 bases. Looked up from germline, CDR1 is MNHEY and CDR2 is SMNVEV (reference sequence). The CDR3 has 15 residues. V lost 2 bases and J lost 5; bases outside the gene matches: 7.

The chain links TRBV23-1 to TRBJ1-5; 9 nucleotides match TRBD1. TRBV23-1 is filed as an ORF, its function uncertain. The CDR3 covers 17 residues. With V trimmed by 3 bases and J by 6 bases, 12 bases remained unmatched. The CDR3 protein is CASSHQSDRGIGQPQHF. The CDR3 bases are TGCGCCAGCAGTCACCAGAGTGACAGGGGGATAGGTCAGCCCCAGCATTTT.

The CDR3 is CASSEQGYTEAFF. The CDR3 bases are TGTGCCAGCAGTGAACAGGGCTACACTGAAGCTTTCTTT. The chain recombines TRBV6-1 with TRBJ1-1; possible D gene TRBD1, 5 bases. The CDR3 is 13 amino acids. V shed 2 bases and J shed 3 bases, with 7 bases lying between them. The germline V gene encodes CDR1 MNHNS and CDR2 SASEGT.

The chain links TRBV7-6 to TRBJ2-2; maybe TRBD1 (5 bases). V was clipped by 5 bases and J by 3 bases, with 7 bases between them. CDR1 is SGHVS and CDR2 is FNYEAQ in the germline V gene. The length of the CDR3 is 13 residues. CDR3 loop: CASSTQDTGELFF. The DNA of the CDR3 is TGTGCCAGCAGCACACAGGACACCGGGGAGCTGTTTTTT. The full variable domain, with the rest looked up from reference TRBV7-6 and TRBJ2-2, is GAGVSQSPRYKVTKRGQDVALRCDPISGHVSLYWYRQALGQGPEFLTYFNYEAQQDKSGLPNDRFSAERPEGSISTLTIQRTEQRDSAMYRCASSTQDTGELFFGEGSRLTVL.

This CDR3 is CASSDSIIQGSTNEKLFF. As DNA, the CDR3 is TGTGCCAGCAGCGACTCTATAATACAGGGGTCAACTAATGAAAAACTGTTTTTT. The V gene is TRBV7-8, the J gene TRBJ1-4; TRBD1 matches at 7 bases. CDR3 length: 18 amino acids. V lost 5 bases and J lost 0; bases outside the gene matches: 12. CDR1 and CDR2 from the germline V gene are SGHVS and FQNEAQ.